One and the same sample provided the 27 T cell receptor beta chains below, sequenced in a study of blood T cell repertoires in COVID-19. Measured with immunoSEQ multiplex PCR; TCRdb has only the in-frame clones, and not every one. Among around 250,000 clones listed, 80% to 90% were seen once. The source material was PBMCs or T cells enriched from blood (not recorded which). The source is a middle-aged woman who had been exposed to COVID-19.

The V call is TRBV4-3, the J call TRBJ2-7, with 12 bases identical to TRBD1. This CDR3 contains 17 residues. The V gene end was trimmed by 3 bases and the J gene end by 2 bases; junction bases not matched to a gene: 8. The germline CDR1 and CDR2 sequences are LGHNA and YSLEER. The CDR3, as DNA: TGCGCCAGCAGCCAGGCCTCGGGACAGGGGGCAACCTACGAGCAGTACTTC. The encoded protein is CASSQASGQGATYEQYF.

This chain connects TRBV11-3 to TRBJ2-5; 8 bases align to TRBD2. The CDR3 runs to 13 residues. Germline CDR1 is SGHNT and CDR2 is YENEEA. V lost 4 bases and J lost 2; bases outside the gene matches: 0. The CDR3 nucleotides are TGTGCCAGCAGCTCTAGCGGGCAAGAGACCCAGTACTTC. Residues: CASSSSGQETQYF. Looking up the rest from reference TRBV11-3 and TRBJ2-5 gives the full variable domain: EAGVVQSPRYKIIEKKQPVAFWCNPISGHNTLYWYLQNLGQGPELLIRYENEEAVDDSQLPKDRFSAERLKGVDSTLKIQPAELGDSAVYLCASSSSGQETQYFGPGTRLLVL.

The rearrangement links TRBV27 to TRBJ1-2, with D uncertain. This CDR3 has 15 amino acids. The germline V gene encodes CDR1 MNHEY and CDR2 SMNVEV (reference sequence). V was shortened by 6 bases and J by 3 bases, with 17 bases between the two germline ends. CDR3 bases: TGTGCCAGCAGATCCCAGGAGGTCAAGGACTATGGCTACACCTTC. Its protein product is CASRSQEVKDYGYTF.

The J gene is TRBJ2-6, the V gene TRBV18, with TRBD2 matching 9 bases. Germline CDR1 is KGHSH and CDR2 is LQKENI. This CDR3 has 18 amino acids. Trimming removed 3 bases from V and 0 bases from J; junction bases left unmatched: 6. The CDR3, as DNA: TGTGCCAGCTCACCCATAGCGGGAGAAGCCTCTGGGGCCAACGTCCTGACTTTC. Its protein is CASSPIAGEASGANVLTF. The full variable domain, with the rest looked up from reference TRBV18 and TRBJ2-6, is NAGVMQNPRHLVRRRGQEARLRCSPMKGHSHVYWYRQLPEEGLKFMVYLQKENIIDESGMPKERFSAEFPKEGPSILRIQQVVRGDSAAYFCASSPIAGEASGANVLTFGAGSRLTVL.

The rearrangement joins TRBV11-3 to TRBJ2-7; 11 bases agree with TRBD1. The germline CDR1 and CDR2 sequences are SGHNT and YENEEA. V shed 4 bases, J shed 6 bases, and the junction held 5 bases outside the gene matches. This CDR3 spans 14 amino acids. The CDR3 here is CASSYGQGASEQYV. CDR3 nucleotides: TGTGCCAGCAGCTACGGACAGGGGGCCTCCGAGCAGTACGTC.

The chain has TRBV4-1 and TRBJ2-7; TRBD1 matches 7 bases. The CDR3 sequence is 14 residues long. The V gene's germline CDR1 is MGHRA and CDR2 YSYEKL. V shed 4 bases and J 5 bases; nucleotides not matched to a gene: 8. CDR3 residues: CASSRIDRAHEQYF. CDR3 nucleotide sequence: TGCGCCAGCAGCCGGATTGACAGGGCCCACGAGCAGTACTTC.

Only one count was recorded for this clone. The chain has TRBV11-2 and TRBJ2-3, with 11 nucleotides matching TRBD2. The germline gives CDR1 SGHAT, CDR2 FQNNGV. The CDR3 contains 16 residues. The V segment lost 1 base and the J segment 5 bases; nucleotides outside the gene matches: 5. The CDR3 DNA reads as TGTGCCAGCAGCTTAGTAACACTAGCGGGAGAAGATACGCAGTATTTT. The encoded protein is CASSLVTLAGEDTQYF. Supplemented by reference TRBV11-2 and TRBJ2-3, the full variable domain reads EAGVAQSPRYKIIEKRQSVAFWCNPISGHATLYWYQQILGQGPKLLIQFQNNGVVDDSQLPKDRFSAERLKGVDSTLKIQPAKLEDSAVYLCASSLVTLAGEDTQYFGPGTRLTVL.

Written as DNA, the CDR3 is TGTGCCAGTAGTATTCTCGGGGTTAACACCGGGGAGCTGTTTTTT. Protein sequence: CASSILGVNTGELFF. The chain joins TRBV19 to TRBJ2-2; a weak D match, TRBD2 (5 bases). The germline gives CDR1 LNHDA, CDR2 SQIVND (reference sequence). Trimming shortened V by 3 bases and J by 2 bases, and 10 bases separated the two germline ends. This CDR3 has 15 amino acids. The whole variable domain, filled in from reference TRBV19 and TRBJ2-2, reads DGGITQSPKYLFRKEGQNVTLSCEQNLNHDAMYWYRQDPGQGLRLIYYSQIVNDFQKGDIAEGYSVSREKKESFPLTVTSAQKNPTAFYLCASSILGVNTGELFFGEGSRLTVL.

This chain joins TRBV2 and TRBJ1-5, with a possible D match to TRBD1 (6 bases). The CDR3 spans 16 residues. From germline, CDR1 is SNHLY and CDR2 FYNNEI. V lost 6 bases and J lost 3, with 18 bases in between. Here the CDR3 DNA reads TGTGCCAGCAGCACGCTTTACAGGGACAACAATCAGCCCCAGCATTTT. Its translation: CASSTLYRDNNQPQHF.

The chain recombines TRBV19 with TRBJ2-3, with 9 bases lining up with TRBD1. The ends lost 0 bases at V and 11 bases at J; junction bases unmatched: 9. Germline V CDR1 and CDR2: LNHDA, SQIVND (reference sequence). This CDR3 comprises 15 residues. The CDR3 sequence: CASSIEQGAAGVQYF. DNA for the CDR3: TGTGCCAGTAGTATAGAACAGGGGGCCGCCGGTGTGCAGTATTTT.

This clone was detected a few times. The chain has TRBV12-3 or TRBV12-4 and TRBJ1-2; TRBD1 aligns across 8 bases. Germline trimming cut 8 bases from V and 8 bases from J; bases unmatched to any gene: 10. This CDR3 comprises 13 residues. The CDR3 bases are TGTGCCAGCGGAGGGACAGGTTGGAGCGGCTACACCTTC. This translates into CASGGTGWSGYTF.

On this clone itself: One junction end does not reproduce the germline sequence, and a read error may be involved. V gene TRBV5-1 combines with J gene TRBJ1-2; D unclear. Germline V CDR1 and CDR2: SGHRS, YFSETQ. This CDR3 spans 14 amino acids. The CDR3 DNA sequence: TGTGCCAGCAGCTTGTGGCCCGTGGGGAGTGGCTACACCTTC. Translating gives CASSLWPVGSGYTF. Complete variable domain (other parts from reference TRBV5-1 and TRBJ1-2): KAGVTQTPRYLIKTRGQQVTLSCSPISGHRSVSWYQQTPGQGLQFLFEYFSETQRNKGNFPGRFSGRQFSNSRSEMNVSTLELGDSALYLCASSLWPVGSGYTFGSGTRLTVV.

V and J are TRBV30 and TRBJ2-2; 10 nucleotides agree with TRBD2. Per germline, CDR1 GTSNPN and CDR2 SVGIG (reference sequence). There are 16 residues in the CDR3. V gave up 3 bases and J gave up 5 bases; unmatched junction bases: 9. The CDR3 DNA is TGTGCCTGGAGCAGGGCTAGCGGGAGTGGTACCGGGGAGCTGTTTTTT. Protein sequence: CAWSRASGSGTGELFF.

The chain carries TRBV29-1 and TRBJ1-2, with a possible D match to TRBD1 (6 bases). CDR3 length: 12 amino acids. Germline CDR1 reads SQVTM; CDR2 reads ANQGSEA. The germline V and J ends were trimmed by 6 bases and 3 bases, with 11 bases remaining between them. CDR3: CSVSGADYGYTF. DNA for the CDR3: TGCAGCGTGTCAGGGGCGGACTATGGCTACACCTTC.

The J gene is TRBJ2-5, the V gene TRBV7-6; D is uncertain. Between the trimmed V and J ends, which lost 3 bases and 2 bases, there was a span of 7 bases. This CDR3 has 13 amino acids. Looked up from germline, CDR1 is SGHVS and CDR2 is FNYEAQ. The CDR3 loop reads CASSLPTQETQYF. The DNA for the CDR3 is TGTGCCAGCAGCTTGCCCACACAAGAGACCCAGTACTTC.

CDR3 in DNA: TGTGCCAGCGAACCCGGGACTACCTCCTACGAGCAGTACTTC. Residues: CASEPGTTSYEQYF. The chain couples TRBV6-5 to TRBJ2-7; 7 nucleotides match TRBD2. V lost 8 bases and J lost 0; bases outside the gene matches: 7. This CDR3 is built from 14 residues. Germline CDR1 and CDR2: MNHEY and SVGAGI.

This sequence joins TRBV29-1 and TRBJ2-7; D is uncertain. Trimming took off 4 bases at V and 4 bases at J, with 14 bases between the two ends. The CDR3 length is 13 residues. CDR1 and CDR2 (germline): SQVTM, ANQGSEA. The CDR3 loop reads CSVVLQAAYEQYF. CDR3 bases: TGCAGCGTTGTTCTGCAGGCAGCTTACGAGCAGTACTTC.

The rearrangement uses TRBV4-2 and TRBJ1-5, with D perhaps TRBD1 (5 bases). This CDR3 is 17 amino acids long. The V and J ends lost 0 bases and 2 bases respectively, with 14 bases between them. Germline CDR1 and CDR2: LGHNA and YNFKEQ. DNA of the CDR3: TGTGCCAGCAGCCAAGATCAGTCGGGGGGGGGCAATCAGCCCCAGCATTTT. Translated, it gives CASSQDQSGGGNQPQHF.

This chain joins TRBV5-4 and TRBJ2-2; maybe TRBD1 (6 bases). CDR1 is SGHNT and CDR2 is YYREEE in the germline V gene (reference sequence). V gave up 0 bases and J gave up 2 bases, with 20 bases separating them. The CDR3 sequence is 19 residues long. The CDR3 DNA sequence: TGTGCCAGCAGCTTGGGGGGCAGGGGCTTCTTAGGCAACACCGGGGAGCTGTTTTTT. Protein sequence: CASSLGGRGFLGNTGELFF.

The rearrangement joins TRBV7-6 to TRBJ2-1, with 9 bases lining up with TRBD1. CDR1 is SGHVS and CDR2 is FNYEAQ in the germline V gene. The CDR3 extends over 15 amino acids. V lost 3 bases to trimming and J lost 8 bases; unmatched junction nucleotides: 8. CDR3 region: CASSFLDRGTDEQFF. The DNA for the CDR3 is TGTGCCAGCAGCTTCCTAGACAGGGGGACCGATGAGCAGTTCTTC.

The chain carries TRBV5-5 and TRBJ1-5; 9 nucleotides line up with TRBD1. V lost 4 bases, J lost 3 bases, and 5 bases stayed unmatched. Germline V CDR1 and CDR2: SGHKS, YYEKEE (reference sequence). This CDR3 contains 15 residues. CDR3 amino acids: CASSPWTGDNQPQHF. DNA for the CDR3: TGTGCCAGCAGCCCCTGGACAGGGGACAATCAGCCCCAGCATTTT. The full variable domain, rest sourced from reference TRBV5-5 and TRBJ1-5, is DAGVTQSPTHLIKTRGQQVTLRCSPISGHKSVSWYQQVLGQGPQFIFQYYEKEERGRGNFPDRFSARQFPNYSSELNVNALLLGDSALYLCASSPWTGDNQPQHFGDGTRLSIL.

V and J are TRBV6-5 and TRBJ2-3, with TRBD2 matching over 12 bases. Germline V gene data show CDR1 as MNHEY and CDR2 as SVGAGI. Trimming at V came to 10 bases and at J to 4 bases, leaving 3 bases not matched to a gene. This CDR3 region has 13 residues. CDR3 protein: CATSGRAADTQYF. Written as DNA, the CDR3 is TGTGCCACTAGCGGGAGGGCCGCAGATACGCAGTATTTT.

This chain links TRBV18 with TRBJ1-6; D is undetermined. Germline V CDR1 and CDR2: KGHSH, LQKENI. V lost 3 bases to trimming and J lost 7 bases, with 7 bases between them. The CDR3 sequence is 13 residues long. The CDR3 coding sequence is TGTGCCAGCTCACCCGGGGAGAATTCACCCCTCCACTTT. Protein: CASSPGENSPLHF.

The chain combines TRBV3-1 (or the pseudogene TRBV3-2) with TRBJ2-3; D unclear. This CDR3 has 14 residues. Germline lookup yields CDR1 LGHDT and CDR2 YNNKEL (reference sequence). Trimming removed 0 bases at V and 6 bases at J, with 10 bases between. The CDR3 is CASSQDMLSDTQYF. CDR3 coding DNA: TGTGCCAGCAGCCAAGATATGCTTAGCGATACGCAGTATTTT.

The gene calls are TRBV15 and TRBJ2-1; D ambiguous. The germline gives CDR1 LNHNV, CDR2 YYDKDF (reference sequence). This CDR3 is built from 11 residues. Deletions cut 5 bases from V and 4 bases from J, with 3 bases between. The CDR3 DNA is TGTGCCACCAGCCAGTACAATGAGCAGTTCTTC. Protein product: CATSQYNEQFF.

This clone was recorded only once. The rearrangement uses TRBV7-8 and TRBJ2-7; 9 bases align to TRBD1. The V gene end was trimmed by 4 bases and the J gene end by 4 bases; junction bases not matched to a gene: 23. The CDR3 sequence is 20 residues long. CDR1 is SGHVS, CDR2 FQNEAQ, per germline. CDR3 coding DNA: TGTGCCAGCAGCTCGGCCGGGACAGGGCGTATCTTGGAAGGAGAATACGAGCAGTACGTC. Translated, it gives CASSSAGTGRILEGEYEQYV.

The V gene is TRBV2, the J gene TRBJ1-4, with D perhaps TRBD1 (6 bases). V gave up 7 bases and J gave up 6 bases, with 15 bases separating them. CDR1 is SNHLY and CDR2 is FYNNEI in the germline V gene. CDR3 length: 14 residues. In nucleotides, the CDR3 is TGTGCCAGCACTACCAGGGGATATTATGAAAAACTGTTTTTT. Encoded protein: CASTTRGYYEKLFF.